A single sample is the source of the 3 T cell receptor beta chains below, sequenced in a study of T cells expressing NK-cell markers (dated by TCRdb to the early 2020s). The library came from 5' RACE. The instrument was an Illumina HiSeq 2000. TCRdb reprocessed the reads and assigns one entry to each CDR3 protein sequence, leaving out DNA. The sample table records about 180,000 distinct CDR3 sequences. Just over 20% of the sample is held by the ten biggest clonotypes. Sequencing was done on a sample of blood T cells: a sorted CD56 or NKG2C T cell subset, CD4+ or CD8+ T cells, or bulk PBMC T cells (not recorded which). These receptors all come from a man aged 18 to 69 in good health.

The V call is TRBV24-1, the J call TRBJ2-3; TCRdb's D gene call, TRBD1, goes unchecked for lack of DNA. Germline V gene lookup returns CDR1 KGHDR and CDR2 SFDVKD. The CDR3 totals 16 residues. This CDR3 reads CATSDPDRGLRDTQYF.

The rearrangement uses TRBV3-1 and TRBJ2-1; TCRdb returns TRBD2, unconfirmable since there is no DNA. Germline CDR1 LGHDT, CDR2 YNNKEL (reference sequence). CDR3 length: 17 amino acids. The CDR3 region is CASSQVTLAGAGDEQFF.

The rearrangement joins TRBV19 to TRBJ1-2; TCRdb calls TRBD1, which cannot be checked without DNA. Germline V CDR1 and CDR2: LNHDA, SQIVND (reference sequence). The CDR3 has 13 residues. This chain's CDR3 is CASQQGIGFGYTF.